The 15 T cell receptor beta chains below all came from one sample that was sequenced in a study of shared clonotypes between healthy human individuals. Sequencing used immunoSEQ multiplex PCR; TCRdb keeps in-frame clones, though not all of them. Of nearly 600,000 clones listed, nearly 97% are singletons. In the naive CD8 group, cells lacked CD45RO and were positively selected for CCR7, so terminally differentiated effector memory CD45RA+ cells were left out. The specimen sequenced was naive CD8+ T cells sorted from blood. These receptors all stem from a woman in her thirties in good health.

This clone was seen only once. The V call is TRBV6-6, the J call TRBJ2-5; D remains ambiguous. From germline, CDR1 is MNHNY and CDR2 SVGAGI (reference sequence). This CDR3 has 12 residues. V lost 4 bases and J 3 bases, leaving 6 bases between the germline ends. This CDR3 reads CASSSVKETQYF. The CDR3 DNA reads as TGTGCCAGCAGTTCGGTCAAAGAGACCCAGTACTTC.

The genes are TRBV7-9 and TRBJ1-3; D uncertain. CDR1 and CDR2 (germline): SEHNR, FQNEAQ (reference sequence). V was cut by 1 base and J by 0 bases, with 7 bases left in between. The CDR3 runs to 15 residues. The CDR3 coding sequence is TGTGCCAGCAGCTTAGGTCCGAGCTCTGGAAACACCATATATTTT. This encodes CASSLGPSSGNTIYF.

J is TRBJ2-5 and V is TRBV6-5, with 8 nucleotides matching TRBD2. From germline, CDR1 is MNHEY and CDR2 SVGAGI. This CDR3 region has 15 residues. V lost 0 bases to trimming and J lost 2 bases; unmatched junction nucleotides: 2. CDR3 sequence: CASSYSRGGQETQYF. CDR3 DNA: TGTGCCAGCAGTTACTCCCGGGGGGGACAAGAGACCCAGTACTTC.

A single count supports this clone. The chain joins TRBV19 to TRBJ1-4; a weak D match, TRBD1 (5 bases). V was clipped by 10 bases and J by 8 bases, with 26 bases between them. This CDR3 has 16 amino acids. Germline CDR1 is LNHDA and CDR2 is SQIVND (reference sequence). The CDR3 loop is CATLAPRGEQEEKLFF. For the CDR3, the DNA is TGTGCCACCTTAGCCCCCCGGGGGGAACAGGAGGAAAAACTGTTTTTT. Full variable domain (remainder filled in from reference TRBV19 and TRBJ1-4): DGGITQSPKYLFRKEGQNVTLSCEQNLNHDAMYWYRQDPGQGLRLIYYSQIVNDFQKGDIAEGYSVSREKKESFPLTVTSAQKNPTAFYLCATLAPRGEQEEKLFFGSGTQLSVL.

J is TRBJ2-2 and V is TRBV7-9; 8 nucleotides align to TRBD1. CDR1 is SEHNR, CDR2 FQNEAQ, per germline (reference sequence). V was clipped by 4 bases and J by 0 bases; unmatched bases: 7. The CDR3 runs to 17 residues. The CDR3 reads CASSWPNRGANTGELFF. CDR3 DNA sequence: TGTGCCAGCAGCTGGCCGAACAGGGGGGCGAACACCGGGGAGCTGTTTTTT.

This clone was detected a few times. This chain joins TRBV27 and TRBJ2-3, with D perhaps being TRBD1 or TRBD2 (6 bases each). CDR3 length equals 15 residues. Germline V gene sequence: CDR1 MNHEY, CDR2 SMNVEV (reference sequence). The ends were cut back, 1 base at V and 2 bases at J, with 10 bases in the middle. DNA of the CDR3: TGTGCCAGCAGTTTATACAGGGACTTCACAGATACGCAGTATTTT. Translating it yields CASSLYRDFTDTQYF.

The V and J genes are TRBV29-1 and TRBJ2-1; a weak D match, TRBD1 (7 bases). The V and J ends lost 3 bases and 8 bases respectively, with 20 bases between them. CDR1 SQVTM and CDR2 ANQGSEA come from the germline V gene. This CDR3 region has 15 residues. The CDR3 nucleotides read TGCAGCGTTGACGGCCAGGGGGAGGTGATGGATGAGCAGTTCTTC. The encoded protein is CSVDGQGEVMDEQFF.

About this clone: Other DNA sequences from this sample encode an identical CDR3 as well. The rearrangement links TRBV27 to TRBJ2-1; D gene unclear. Germline V gene lookup returns CDR1 MNHEY and CDR2 SMNVEV (reference sequence). The V end lost 6 bases, the J end lost 0 bases, and 6 bases lay between the germline ends. This CDR3 comprises 13 residues. The CDR3 DNA sequence: TGTGCCAGCAGCAGCCTCTCCTACAATGAGCAGTTCTTC. Amino acids: CASSSLSYNEQFF.

This rearrangement joins TRBV9 to TRBJ2-5; a possible D gene is TRBD1 (8 bases). Gene TRBJ2-7 matches the end of the DNA better, so the J call may be wrong. Germline V gene data show CDR1 as SGDLS and CDR2 as YYNGEE. This CDR3 region has 15 residues. The DNA of the CDR3 is TGTGCCAGCAGCGTTGGGGGGGACAGGCACTACGAGCAGTACTTC. Protein: CASSVGGDRHYEQYF.

On this clone: Within the sample, other DNA sequences also encode this same CDR3. The chain recombines TRBV27 with TRBJ1-6; the D gene is possibly TRBD1 (6 bases). Germline V gives CDR1 MNHEY, CDR2 SMNVEV (reference sequence). The CDR3 extends over 14 amino acids. V gave up 6 bases and J gave up 6 bases, with 12 bases separating them. The CDR3 protein is CASSPTGVNSPLHF. The CDR3 region has the DNA TGTGCCAGCAGCCCGACAGGTGTTAATTCACCCCTCCACTTT.

V and J are TRBV27 and TRBJ2-1, with a possible D match to TRBD2 (5 bases). The CDR3 runs 13 residues. Germline CDR1 reads MNHEY; CDR2 reads SMNVEV (reference sequence). V was cut by 5 bases and J by 2 bases, with 7 bases left in between. The CDR3 here is CASSLAPYNEQFF. The CDR3 coding sequence is TGTGCCAGCAGTCTAGCACCCTACAATGAGCAGTTCTTC.

This chain links TRBV9 with TRBJ2-1; 8 bases match TRBD1. The CDR3 extends over 15 amino acids. After removal of 3 bases from V and 2 bases from J, the junction contained 4 bases not matched to a gene. CDR1 is SGDLS, CDR2 YYNGEE, per germline. CDR3 DNA sequence: TGTGCCAGCAGCGGGACAGGGACCACCTACAATGAGCAGTTCTTC. This translates into CASSGTGTTYNEQFF.

With regard to this clone: Other nucleotide sequences from this sample produce the same CDR3. Here the CDR3 reads CASSLWVGYEQYF. DNA of the CDR3: TGTGCCAGCAGTTTATGGGTGGGATACGAGCAGTACTTC. This chain links TRBV27 with TRBJ2-7; D not certain. The germline V gene encodes CDR1 MNHEY and CDR2 SMNVEV (reference sequence). The CDR3 consists of 13 residues. V shed 1 base and J shed 4 bases, with 8 bases lying between them.

The V call is TRBV27, the J call TRBJ2-6; D may be TRBD1 (6 bases). With 6 bases removed from V and 2 bases from J, the gap between germline ends came to 11 bases. The CDR3 has 15 residues. In germline, CDR1 is MNHEY, CDR2 SMNVEV (reference sequence). The CDR3 DNA follows: TGTGCCAGCAGCCCAGCAGGGGCTGGGGCCAACGTCCTGACTTTC. It specifies CASSPAGAGANVLTF. Full variable domain (remainder filled in from reference TRBV27 and TRBJ2-6): EAQVTQNPRYLITVTGKKLTVTCSQNMNHEYMSWYRQDPGLGLRQIYYSMNVEVTDKGDVPEGYKVSRKEKRNFPLILESPSPNQTSLYFCASSPAGAGANVLTFGAGSRLTVL.

The V call is TRBV7-9, the J call TRBJ2-1; D remains ambiguous. The CDR3 extends over 12 amino acids. V was shortened by 1 base and J by 10 bases, with 8 bases between the two germline ends. Germline CDR1 is SEHNR and CDR2 is FQNEAQ (reference sequence). The CDR3 loop reads CASSLDRWEQFF. The CDR3 bases are TGTGCCAGCAGCTTAGATCGGTGGGAGCAGTTCTTC.